This TCR beta chain comes out of a study of OX40 agonist ivuxolimab in advanced cancers. CDR1 and CDR2 from the germline V gene are LNHDA and SQIVND (reference sequence). There are 12 residues in the CDR3. The V end was cut by 5 bases, the J end by 7 bases, with 9 bases between. Assay used: immunoSEQ multiplex PCR; TCRdb lists only in-frame clones, some missing. The repertoire consists of under 140,000 clones, with about nine tenths occurring once and the leading ten covering 0.25% to 0.3%. The specimen was CD4+ or CD8+ T cells sorted from blood, collected in a trial of the OX40 agonist ivuxolimab. This chain connects TRBV19 to TRBJ1-5; unclear D gene. The receptor's source is an adult with an advanced solid tumor such as melanoma, head and neck, liver or kidney cancer. CDR3 nucleotide sequence: TGTGCCAGTAGTCCCCGGTCCCAGCCCCAGCATTTT. This translates into CASSPRSQPQHF.